This TCR beta chain was captured in a study of T cell responses to AZD1222 COVID-19 vaccine. Background on the study: The study pooled second doses at about 4 or about 12 weeks. Findings and caveats of the study: Within unmutated variant regions lay the reported targets of nearly half of spike-specific TCRs. Females outnumbered males among donors, who were mostly white British; clonal diversity was possibly underestimated. Among AZD1222 vaccinees, only five or six were seropositive at baseline.

The CDR3 covers 16 residues. The germline CDR1 and CDR2 sequences are MNHNS and SASEGT. Losses at the gene ends were 3 bases for V and 10 bases for J; bases not matched to a gene: 12. Sequencing was performed with immunoSEQ multiplex PCR; in TCRdb, only in-frame clones are kept and a portion is missing. The table includes 90,000 to 150,000 clones, about 85% detected once. Points on this clone: The antigen remains undetermined.

The TCR originated in an adult in good health. The source material was peripheral blood, sampled on day 0 of AZD1222 vaccination. The chain combines TRBV6-1 with TRBJ2-1; 10 positions match TRBD2. The DNA for the CDR3 is TGTGCCAGCAGTGAGTCACTAGCGGGGCCATCGGGGGAGCAGTTCTTC. Protein product: CASSESLAGPSGEQFF.